A selection of T cell receptor beta chains follows, all from one sample in a study of early T cells in non-severe SARS-CoV-2 infection. TCRdb passed the 5' RACE reads through MiXCR, listing each CDR3 protein once. The profile shows roughly 41,000 distinct CDR3 sequences, roughly 6% of them singletons. Sequencing was carried out using whole blood. These receptors were collected from an adult who was a healthcare worker with PCR-confirmed SARS-CoV-2 infection or an uninfected control (not recorded which). CDR3s include the opening cysteine and the closing phenylalanine or tryptophan. The D gene is left open where the match is weak. Clone sizes are given selectively: once, few, many, or a class where the clone is expanded.

clone_size	d_call	j_call	v_call	cdr3_aa	cdr3_nt
many	-	TRBJ2-7	TRBV7-8	CASSNRGPTSSYEQYF	TGTGCCAGCAGCAACCGGGGCCCGACGAGCTCCTACGAGCAGTACTTC
many	TRBD1	TRBJ1-2	TRBV28	CASRPQPGQGPSNGYTF	TGTGCCAGCAGGCCCCAACCGGGACAGGGGCCTTCGAATGGCTACACCTTC
many	-	TRBJ1-2	TRBV30	CAWSVTRGGYTF	TGTGCCTGGAGTGTAACCAGGGGTGGCTACACCTTC
many	-	TRBJ1-2	TRBV30	CAWRTPAGYGYTF	TGTGCCTGGAGGACACCGGCGGGCTATGGCTACACCTTC
-	TRBD2	TRBJ2-2	TRBV7-2	CAEAIAGGPGTGELFF	TGTGCCGAGGCGATAGCGGGAGGGCCGGGCACCGGGGAGCTGTTTTTT
few	-	TRBJ1-2	TRBV2	CASSEIGPVYGYTF	TGTGCCAGCAGTGAAATCGGACCAGTATATGGCTACACCTTC
many	TRBD2	TRBJ2-3	TRBV12-3/TRBV12-4	CASSVRTAGADTQYF	TGTGCCAGCAGTGTCCGGACGGCGGGGGCAGATACGCAGTATTTT
few	TRBD2	TRBJ2-1	TRBV6-1	CASRTSGTTYNEQFF	TGTGCCAGCAGGACTAGCGGGACCACCTACAATGAGCAGTTCTTC
many	-	TRBJ1-4	TRBV3-1	CASSLRGATNEKLFF	TGTGCCAGCAGCCTCAGGGGTGCAACTAATGAAAAACTGTTTTTT
-	TRBD1	TRBJ2-4	TRBV7-2	CASSSTGGSKNIQYF	TGTGCCAGCAGCTCGACAGGGGGTTCCAAAAACATTCAGTACTTC
-	-	TRBJ2-2	TRBV5-5	CASSLLSRSGELFF	TGTGCCAGCAGCTTGTTATCAAGGTCCGGGGAGCTGTTTTTT
few	TRBD2	TRBJ2-2	TRBV7-6	CASSPTHRTSGTGELFF	TGTGCCAGCAGCCCTACCCACCGGACTAGCGGGACCGGGGAGCTGTTTTTT
many	TRBD1	TRBJ1-1	TRBV12-3/TRBV12-4	CASSPLGSDRLYLEAFF	TGTGCCAGCAGTCCCCTTGGGTCGGACAGGTTGTATTTAGAAGCTTTCTTT
many	TRBD2	TRBJ2-3	TRBV10-3	CAISGPLAGGAFSTDTQYF	TGTGCCATCAGTGGCCCCCTAGCGGGGGGGGCCTTTAGCACAGATACGCAGTATTTT
-	TRBD1	TRBJ2-3	TRBV4-1	CASSQGDRASTDTQYF	TGCGCCAGCAGCCAAGGGGACAGGGCTAGCACAGATACGCAGTATTTT
-	-	TRBJ2-1	TRBV20-1	CSARRFTSSGNEQFF	TGCAGTGCTAGACGGTTTACTAGTTCAGGCAATGAGCAGTTCTTC
many	-	TRBJ1-1	TRBV7-3	CASSSQGNTEAFF	TGTGCCAGCAGCTCGCAGGGTAACACTGAAGCTTTCTTT
once	-	TRBJ2-7	TRBV29-1	CSVEWGNEQYF	TGCAGCGTTGAATGGGGAAACGAGCAGTACTTC
-	-	TRBJ2-2	TRBV20-1	CSARAASVGTGELFF	TGCAGTGCTAGAGCCGCTAGCGTCGGCACCGGGGAGCTGTTTTTT
many	-	TRBJ2-1	TRBV5-1	CASSLASVASPTRQFF	TGCGCCAGCAGCTTAGCGTCTGTGGCTAGCCCAACGAGGCAGTTCTTC
-	-	TRBJ2-3	TRBV7-9	CASSVGVGDRYF	TGTGCCAGCAGCGTAGGAGTGGGAGATCGGTATTTT
many	TRBD1	TRBJ2-1	TRBV2	CASIGQGPIDNEQFF	TGTGCCAGCATTGGACAGGGGCCCATAGATAATGAGCAGTTCTTC
few	-	TRBJ2-7	TRBV27	CASSLFSDRRSEQYF	TGTGCCAGCAGTTTATTTTCGGACCGACGCTCCGAGCAGTACTTC
many	TRBD1	TRBJ1-4	TRBV4-3	CASSQDLVGAGGEKLFF	TGCGCCAGCAGCCAAGATCTTGTGGGGGCAGGGGGTGAAAAACTGTTTTTT
few	TRBD2	TRBJ2-5	TRBV4-2	CASSQDRRGGQETQYF	TGTGCCAGCAGCCAAGATCGGCGGGGGGGCCAAGAGACCCAGTACTTC
many	-	TRBJ2-7	TRBV2	CASNPTQISYEQYF	TGTGCCAGCAACCCCACCCAAATCTCCTACGAGCAGTACTTC
many	TRBD1	TRBJ2-7	TRBV11-2	CASSPLTGQITYEQYF	TGTGCCAGCAGCCCCCTGACGGGACAGATAACCTACGAGCAGTACTTC
many	-	TRBJ2-3	TRBV7-8	CASSSDGLAYGTDTQYF	TGTGCCAGCAGCTCCGATGGTCTAGCGTATGGAACAGATACGCAGTATTTT
few	TRBD1	TRBJ2-1	TRBV7-2	CASSLRTGGTNEQFF	TGTGCCAGCAGCTTGCGGACAGGGGGCACCAATGAGCAGTTCTTC
few	TRBD2	TRBJ2-1	TRBV5-1	CASSLEAGTSGYNEQFF	TGCGCCAGCAGCTTGGAGGCCGGGACTAGCGGATACAATGAGCAGTTCTTC
-	-	TRBJ1-2	TRBV30	CAWSYYSQGGYTF	TGTGCCTGGAGTTATTACAGCCAGGGTGGCTACACCTTC
many	-	TRBJ1-5	TRBV12-3/TRBV12-4	CASSPSNQPQHF	TGTGCCAGCAGTCCATCCAATCAGCCCCAGCATTTT
-	-	TRBJ1-2	TRBV6-1	CASRANDRNGYTF	TGTGCCAGCAGGGCTAACGACAGAAATGGCTACACCTTC
-	-	TRBJ2-2	TRBV4-3	CASSQASGRTGELFF	TGCGCCAGCAGCCAAGCTTCAGGGCGAACCGGGGAGCTGTTTTTT
many	TRBD1	TRBJ1-2	TRBV20-1	CSATNTGDSYGYTF	TGCAGTGCTACCAATACAGGGGATTCCTATGGCTACACCTTC